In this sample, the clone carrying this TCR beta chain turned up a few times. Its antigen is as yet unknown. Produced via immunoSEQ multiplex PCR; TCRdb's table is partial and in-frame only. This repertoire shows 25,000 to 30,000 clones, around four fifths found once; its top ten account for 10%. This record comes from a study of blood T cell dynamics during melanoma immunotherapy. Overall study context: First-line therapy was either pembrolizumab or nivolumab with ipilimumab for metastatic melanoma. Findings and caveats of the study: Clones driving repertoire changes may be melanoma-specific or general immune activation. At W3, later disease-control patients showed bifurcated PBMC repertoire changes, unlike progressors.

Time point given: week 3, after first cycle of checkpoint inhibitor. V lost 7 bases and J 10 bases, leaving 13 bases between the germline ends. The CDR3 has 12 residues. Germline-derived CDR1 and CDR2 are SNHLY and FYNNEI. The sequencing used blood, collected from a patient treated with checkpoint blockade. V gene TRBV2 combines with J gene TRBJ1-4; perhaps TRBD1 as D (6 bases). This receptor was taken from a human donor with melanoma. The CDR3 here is CASKDSLGKLFF. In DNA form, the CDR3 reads TGTGCCAGCAAGGACAGTCTAGGAAAACTGTTTTTT.